The present T cell receptor (beta chain) was sequenced within a study of blood T cell repertoires in COVID-19. Study context: COVID-19 samples from acute and convalescent phases originated in the United States, Italy and Spain. Sources were T cells, B-cell-depleted T cells, or PBMCs; the material itself was cDNA or gDNA.

Original methodology: Amplification of reference gene primers provided the estimated nucleated cell counts. This table comes from immunoSEQ multiplex PCR, and its TCRdb copy is limited to in-frame clones, with some not included. The V and J calls and the clone size are those of that table, but D and trimming were determined from the DNA. The table lists about 250,000 clones, over 65% of them singletons, with 2.5% to 4% in the top ten. The germline V gene has CDR1 MNHEY and CDR2 SVGAGI. J lost 4 bases, V lost 6 bases, and 9 bases had no gene match. This CDR3 has 14 amino acids. The clonotype comes from a woman aged 80 or over with acute or convalescent COVID-19. Sequences were obtained from peripheral blood. The rearrangement joins TRBV6-5 to TRBJ2-7; 7 bases are a match to TRBD1. The CDR3 protein is CASRPPGGIYEQYF. The CDR3 bases are TGTGCCAGCAGGCCCCCAGGGGGAATTTACGAGCAGTACTTC.